A single T cell receptor beta chain is shown here with its context. No antigen is known for it. The data originate from a study of cytomegalovirus exposure and HLA in healthy donors. Study details: The Caucasian-associated ancestry cluster contained about 80% of the roughly 400 genotyped donors.

Study findings and constraints: The later analysis indicated that the majority of CMV-associated TCR beta chains appeared HLA-restricted.

The PCR contained 60 Vbeta and 13 Jbeta primers. Clones were sequenced by immunoSEQ multiplex PCR, and TCRdb holds only the in-frame ones, with some missing. The repertoire consists of some 130,000 clones, with roughly 70% occurring once and the leading ten covering under 2%. The germline V gene has CDR1 SGDLS and CDR2 YYNGEE. Losses at the gene ends were 0 bases for V and 1 base for J; bases not matched to a gene: 3. There are 16 residues in the CDR3. This chain links TRBV9 with TRBJ2-2; 7 nucleotides line up with TRBD2. The receptor was derived from a human donor in good health. Specimen: PBMCs. The CDR3 DNA reads as TGTGCCAGCAGCGTAGAGCTAGCGGAGAACACCGGGGAGCTGTTTTTT. Amino acids: CASSVELAENTGELFF.